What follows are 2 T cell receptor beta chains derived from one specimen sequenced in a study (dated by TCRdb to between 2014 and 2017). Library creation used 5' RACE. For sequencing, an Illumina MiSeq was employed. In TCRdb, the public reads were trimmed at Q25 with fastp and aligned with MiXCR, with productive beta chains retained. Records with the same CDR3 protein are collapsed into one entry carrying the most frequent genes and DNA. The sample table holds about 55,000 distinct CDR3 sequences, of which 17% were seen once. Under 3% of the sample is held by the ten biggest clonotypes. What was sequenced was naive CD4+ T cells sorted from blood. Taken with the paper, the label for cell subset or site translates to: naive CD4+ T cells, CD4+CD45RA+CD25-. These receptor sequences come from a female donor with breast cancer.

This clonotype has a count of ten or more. CDR3 region: CASSSPQQGGRTDTQYF. The CDR3 DNA reads TGTGCCAGCAGCTCCCCCCAACAGGGGGGACGCACAGATACGCAGTATTTT. The V call is TRBV11-2, the J call TRBJ2-3; TRBD1 matches 8 bases. The CDR3 totals 17 residues. Germline V gives CDR1 SGHAT, CDR2 FQNNGV. J lost 1 base, V lost 4 bases, and 10 bases had no gene match.

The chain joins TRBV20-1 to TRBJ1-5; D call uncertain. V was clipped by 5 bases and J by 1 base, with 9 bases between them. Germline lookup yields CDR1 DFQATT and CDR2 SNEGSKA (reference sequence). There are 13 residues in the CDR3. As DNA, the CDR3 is TGCAGTGCTGGAGGAGGCAGCAATCAGCCCCAGCATTTT. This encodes CSAGGGSNQPQHF.